This is a list of T cell receptor beta chains from one sample in a study of shared clonotypes between healthy human individuals. Sequenced by immunoSEQ multiplex PCR; TCRdb stores in-frame clones only, minus some. The sample holds over a million clones; 70% to 80% are singletons and the top ten take approximately 1.5%. The sample comprised memory CD4+ T cells sorted from blood. All receptors derive from a man between 18 and 35 years old in good health. CDR3s include the opening cysteine and the closing phenylalanine or tryptophan. The order of the fields is V gene, J gene, clone size, D gene, CDR3 protein, CDR3 DNA. The D gene is left open where the match is weak. Some rows mark clone size as missing; the rest say once, few, many or name a class of expanded clone.

V gene: TRBV5-6; J gene: TRBJ1-2; clone size: .; D gene: TRBD1; CDR3 protein: CASSWIGQGGYGYTF; CDR3 DNA: TGTGCCAGCAGCTGGATTGGACAGGGGGGCTATGGCTACACCTTC
V gene: TRBV5-1; J gene: TRBJ2-7; clone size: .; D gene: TRBD1; CDR3 protein: CASSFSTGAQQYF; CDR3 DNA: TGCGCCAGCAGTTTCTCAACAGGGGCGCAGCAGTACTTC
V gene: TRBV11-3; J gene: TRBJ1-4; clone size: .; D gene: .; CDR3 protein: CASSLGPREKLFF; CDR3 DNA: TGTGCCAGCAGCTTAGGACCGAGAGAAAAACTGTTTTTT
V gene: TRBV27; J gene: TRBJ2-1; clone size: .; D gene: TRBD1; CDR3 protein: CASSFVAGGSRNEQFF; CDR3 DNA: TGTGCCAGCAGTTTCGTAGCAGGGGGCTCTCGCAATGAGCAGTTCTTC
V gene: TRBV5-5; J gene: TRBJ2-3; clone size: once; D gene: TRBD2; CDR3 protein: CASSPRGGPSWDSTDTQYF; CDR3 DNA: TGTGCCAGCAGCCCCCGGGGGGGCCCAAGTTGGGATAGCACAGATACGCAGTATTTT
V gene: TRBV11-3; J gene: TRBJ2-3; clone size: .; D gene: TRBD1; CDR3 protein: CASSSGQGSTDTQYF; CDR3 DNA: TGTGCCAGCAGCTCCGGACAGGGGTCGACAGATACGCAGTATTTT
V gene: TRBV21-1; J gene: TRBJ2-5; clone size: .; D gene: .; CDR3 protein: CASSLGGEYQETQYF; CDR3 DNA: TGTGCCAGCAGCCTTGGGGGGGAGTACCAAGAGACCCAGTACTTC
V gene: TRBV6-6; J gene: TRBJ2-1; clone size: .; D gene: TRBD2; CDR3 protein: CASSYGTGGRNEQFF; CDR3 DNA: TGTGCCAGCAGCTACGGGACGGGAGGGAGGAATGAGCAGTTCTTC
V gene: TRBV28; J gene: TRBJ1-2; clone size: .; D gene: .; CDR3 protein: CASSLQGYSGYTF; CDR3 DNA: TGTGCCAGCAGTTTACAGGGATACTCTGGCTACACCTTC
V gene: TRBV6-1; J gene: TRBJ1-2; clone size: few; D gene: .; CDR3 protein: CASSGQFSYGYTF; CDR3 DNA: TGTGCCAGCAGTGGGCAGTTCTCCTATGGCTACACCTTC
V gene: TRBV6-4; J gene: TRBJ1-6; clone size: few; D gene: .; CDR3 protein: CASSVREYSPLHF; CDR3 DNA: TGTGCCAGCAGTGTCCGGGAGTATTCACCCCTCCACTTT